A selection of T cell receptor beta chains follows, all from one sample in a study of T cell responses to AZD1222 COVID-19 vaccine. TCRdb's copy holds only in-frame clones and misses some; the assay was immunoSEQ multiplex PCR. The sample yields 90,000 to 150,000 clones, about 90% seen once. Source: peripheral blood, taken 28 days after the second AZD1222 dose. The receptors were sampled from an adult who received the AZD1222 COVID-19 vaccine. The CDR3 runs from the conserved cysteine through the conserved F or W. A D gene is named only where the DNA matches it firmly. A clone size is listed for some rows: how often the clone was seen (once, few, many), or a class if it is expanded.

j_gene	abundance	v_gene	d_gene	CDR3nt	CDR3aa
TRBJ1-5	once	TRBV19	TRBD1	TGTGCCAGTAGTATCCGGGTCGAGGGGGCGTTTGGCAATCAGCCCCAGCATTTT	CASSIRVEGAFGNQPQHF
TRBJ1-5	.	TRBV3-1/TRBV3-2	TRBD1	TGTGCCAGCAGCCAGGGGGGACAGCAGCGCCAGCATTTT	CASSQGGQQRQHF
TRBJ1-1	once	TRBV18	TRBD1	TGTGCCAGCTCACCACAAGGGACAGGGGACACTGAAGCTTTCTTT	CASSPQGTGDTEAFF
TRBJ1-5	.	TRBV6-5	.	TGTGCCAGCAGGGTTAACGGCAATCAGCCCCAGCATTTT	CASRVNGNQPQHF
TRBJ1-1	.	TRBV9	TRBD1	TGTGCCAGCAGCCCAAGACAGGGAGGGGACACTGAAGCTTTCTTT	CASSPRQGGDTEAFF
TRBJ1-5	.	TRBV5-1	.	TGCGCCAGCAGCTACTTCGGGGCCCCTTTTAATCAGCCCCAGCATTTT	CASSYFGAPFNQPQHF
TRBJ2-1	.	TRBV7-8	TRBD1	TGTGCCAGCAGCCATGACAGGGGGCAGGAGCAGTTCTTC	CASSHDRGQEQFF
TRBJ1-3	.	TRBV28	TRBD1	TGTGCCAGCAGTTTATTGGGGACAGGGGGTGGAAACACCATATATTTT	CASSLLGTGGGNTIYF
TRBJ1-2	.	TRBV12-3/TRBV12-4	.	TGTGCCAGCAGTCCCAGGGAGGGGGGTGGCTACACCTTC	CASSPREGGGYTF
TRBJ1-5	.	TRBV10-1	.	TGCGCCAGCAGTTTCCAGGGCCGCAATCAGCCCCAGCATTTT	CASSFQGRNQPQHF
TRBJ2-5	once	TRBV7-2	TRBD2	TGTGCCAGCAGCTTAGTGGGACTAGCGAGAGAGACCAAGTACTTC	CASSLVGLARETKYF
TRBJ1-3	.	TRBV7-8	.	TGTGCCAGCAGCTTAGCCGGGACAAGGGGAAACACCATATATTTT	CASSLAGTRGNTIYF
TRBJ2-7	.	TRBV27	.	TGTGCCAGCAGTTTATACCCCGGGGGACCACAGTACTTC	CASSLYPGGPQYF
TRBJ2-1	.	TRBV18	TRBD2	TGTGCCAGCTCGCCGGGACTAGCGGAGACGGGTGAGCAGTTCTTC	CASSPGLAETGEQFF
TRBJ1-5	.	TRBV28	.	TGTGCCAGCAGTTTGGCAGGGAAGGCCAATCAGCCCCAGCATTTT	CASSLAGKANQPQHF
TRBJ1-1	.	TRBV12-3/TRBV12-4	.	TGTGCCAGCCCTCCTGGTGAAGCTTTCTTT	CASPPGEAFF
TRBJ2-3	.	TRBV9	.	TGTGCCAGCAGCGTAGCTACGTGGAGATCGGGCACAGATACGCAGTATTTT	CASSVATWRSGTDTQYF
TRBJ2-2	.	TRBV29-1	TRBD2	TGCAGCGTTGAAGGAACTAGCGGGGGGTGGCTGTTTTTT	CSVEGTSGGWLFF
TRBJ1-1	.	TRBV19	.	TGTGCCAGTAGTACGGGGCCACCTCTTGAAGCTTTCTTT	CASSTGPPLEAFF
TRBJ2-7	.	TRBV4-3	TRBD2	TGCGCCAGCAGCCGTTCTAGCGGGGGCGCTCCCTCCGAGCAGTACTTC	CASSRSSGGAPSEQYF
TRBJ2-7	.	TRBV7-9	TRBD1	TGTGCCAGCAGCCGGACAGGGGGCGAGCAGTACTTC	CASSRTGGEQYF
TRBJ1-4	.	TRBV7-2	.	TGTGCCAGCAGCTTAGAAGGGTGGGGGGGAACTAATGAAAAACTGTTTTTT	CASSLEGWGGTNEKLFF
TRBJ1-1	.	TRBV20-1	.	TGCAGTGCTAGTCACCTTCCCGGTGGAGGGCTTACTGAAGCTTTCTTT	CSASHLPGGGLTEAFF
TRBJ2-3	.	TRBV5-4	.	TGTGCCAGCAGCCCCGGACAGACTAGCACAGATACGCAGTATTTT	CASSPGQTSTDTQYF
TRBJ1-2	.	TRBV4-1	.	TGCGCCAGCAGCCAAGATGGACAGATCTATGGCTACACCTTC	CASSQDGQIYGYTF
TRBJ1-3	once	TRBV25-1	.	TGTGCCAGCAGCCGACAGGAGAGCTCTGGAAACACCATATATTTT	CASSRQESSGNTIYF
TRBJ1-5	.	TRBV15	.	TGTGCCACCAGCGCGGGGTCGTCTGAGCCCCAGCATTTT	CATSAGSSEPQHF
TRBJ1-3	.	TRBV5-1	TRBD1	TGCGCCAGCAGCACCTCCGGGACAGTTGGCTCTGGAAACACCATATATTTT	CASSTSGTVGSGNTIYF
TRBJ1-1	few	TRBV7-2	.	TGTGCCAGCAGCTTAGCCGCGCAGGGGACTGAAGCTTTCTTT	CASSLAAQGTEAFF
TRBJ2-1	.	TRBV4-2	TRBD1	TGTGCCAGCAGCCCCGGGACAGGGGCCTCCAATGAGCAGTTCTTC	CASSPGTGASNEQFF
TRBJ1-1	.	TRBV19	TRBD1	TGTGCCAGTAGTCCCGGACAGGGGAACACTGAAGCTTTCTTT	CASSPGQGNTEAFF
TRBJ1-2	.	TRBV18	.	TGTGCCAGCTCACCACCCGAGGGGAATGGCTACACCTTC	CASSPPEGNGYTF
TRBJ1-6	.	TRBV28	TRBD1	TGTGCCAGCAGTTTGGGGTCAGGGGGCTTTAATTCACCCCTCCACTTT	CASSLGSGGFNSPLHF
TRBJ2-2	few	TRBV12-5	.	TGTGCTAGTGGTTTAGGCACGAACACCGGGGAGCTGTTTTTT	CASGLGTNTGELFF
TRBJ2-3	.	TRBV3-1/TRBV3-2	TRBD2	TGTGCCAGCAGCCCTTTGGCGGGGGGCCTCGCCAGCACAGATACGCAGTATTTT	CASSPLAGGLASTDTQYF
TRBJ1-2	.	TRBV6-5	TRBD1	TGTGCCAGCAGTCGCTCGGACAGGGGTGGCTACACCTTC	CASSRSDRGGYTF
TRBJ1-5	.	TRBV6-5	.	TGTGCCAGCAGTTACGACAGAGTAAATCAGCCCCAGCATTTT	CASSYDRVNQPQHF
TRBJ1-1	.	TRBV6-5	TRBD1	TGTGCCACGACAAGGGACAGGGGAGGGAACACTGAAGCTTTCTTT	CATTRDRGGNTEAFF
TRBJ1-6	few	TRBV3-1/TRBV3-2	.	TGTGCCAGCAGTGGGGGCGACGGCCCCTATAATTCACCCCTCCACTTT	CASSGGDGPYNSPLHF
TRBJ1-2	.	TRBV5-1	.	TGCGCCAGCAGCCCCGGATCTTCCTATGGCTACACCTTC	CASSPGSSYGYTF
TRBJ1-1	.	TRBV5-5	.	TGTGCCAGCAGCTTGGACAGGAACACTGAAGCTTTCTTT	CASSLDRNTEAFF
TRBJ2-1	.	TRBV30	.	TGTGCCTGGAGTGTCTCCGCGGGGAATGAGCAGTTCTTC	CAWSVSAGNEQFF
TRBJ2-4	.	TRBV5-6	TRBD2	TGTGCCAGCAGCCCGGGGGGGGGTGCGGACATTCAGTACTTC	CASSPGGGADIQYF
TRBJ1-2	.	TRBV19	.	TGTGCCAGTACCACCGGAGGCAGGAACTATGGCTACACCTTC	CASTTGGRNYGYTF
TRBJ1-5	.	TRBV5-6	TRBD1	TGTGCCAGCAGCTCCAGGGACAGGGGGTACAATCAGCCCCAGCATTTT	CASSSRDRGYNQPQHF
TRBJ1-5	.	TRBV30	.	TGTGCCTGGAGTTTGGCGAAGGGGTATAGCAATCAGCCCCAGCATTTT	CAWSLAKGYSNQPQHF
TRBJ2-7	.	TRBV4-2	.	TGTGCCAGCAGCCAAGAGGGCAGGACGGGGGAGCAGTACTTC	CASSQEGRTGEQYF
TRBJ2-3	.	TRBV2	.	TGTGCCAGCAGAATCAGCACAGATACGCAGTATTTT	CASRISTDTQYF
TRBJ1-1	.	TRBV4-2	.	TGTGCCAGCAGCCAAGTGGCGGGGGAAGCGGAAGCTTTCTTT	CASSQVAGEAEAFF
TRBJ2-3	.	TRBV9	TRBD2	TGTGCCAGCAGCGCGGTAGGGACTAGTGCTAGCACAGATACGCAGTATTTT	CASSAVGTSASTDTQYF